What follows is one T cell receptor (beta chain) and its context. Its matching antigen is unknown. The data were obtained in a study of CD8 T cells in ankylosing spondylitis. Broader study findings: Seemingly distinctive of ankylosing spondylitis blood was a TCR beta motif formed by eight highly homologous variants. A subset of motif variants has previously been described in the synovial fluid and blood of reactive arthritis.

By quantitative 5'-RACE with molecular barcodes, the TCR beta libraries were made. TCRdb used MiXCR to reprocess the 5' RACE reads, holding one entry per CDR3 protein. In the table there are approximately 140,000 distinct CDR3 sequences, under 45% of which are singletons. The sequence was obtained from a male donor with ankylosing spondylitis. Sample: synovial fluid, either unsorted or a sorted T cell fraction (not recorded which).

The CDR3 loop reads CASSLTRPPTNEKLFF. CDR3 DNA: TGTGCCAGCAGCTTAACCCGGCCTCCTACTAATGAAAAACTGTTTTTT. The V call is TRBV7-9, the J call TRBJ1-4; D gene uncertain. Germline CDR1 and CDR2: SEHNR and FQNEAQ (reference sequence). The CDR3 runs 16 residues. Trimming pared 2 bases from V and 2 bases from J, leaving 12 bases between.